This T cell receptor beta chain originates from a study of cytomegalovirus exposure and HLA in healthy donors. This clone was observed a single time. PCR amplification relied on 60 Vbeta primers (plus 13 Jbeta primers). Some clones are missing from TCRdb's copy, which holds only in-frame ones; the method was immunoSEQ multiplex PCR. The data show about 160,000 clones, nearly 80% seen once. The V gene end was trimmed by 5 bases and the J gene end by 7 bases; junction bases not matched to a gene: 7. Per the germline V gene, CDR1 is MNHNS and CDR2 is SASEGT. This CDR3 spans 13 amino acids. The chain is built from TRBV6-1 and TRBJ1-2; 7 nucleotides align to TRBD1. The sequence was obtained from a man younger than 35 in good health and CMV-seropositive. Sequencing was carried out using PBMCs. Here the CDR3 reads CASSLDRAAGYTF. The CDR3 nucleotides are TGTGCCAGCAGTCTCGACAGGGCGGCTGGCTACACCTTC.